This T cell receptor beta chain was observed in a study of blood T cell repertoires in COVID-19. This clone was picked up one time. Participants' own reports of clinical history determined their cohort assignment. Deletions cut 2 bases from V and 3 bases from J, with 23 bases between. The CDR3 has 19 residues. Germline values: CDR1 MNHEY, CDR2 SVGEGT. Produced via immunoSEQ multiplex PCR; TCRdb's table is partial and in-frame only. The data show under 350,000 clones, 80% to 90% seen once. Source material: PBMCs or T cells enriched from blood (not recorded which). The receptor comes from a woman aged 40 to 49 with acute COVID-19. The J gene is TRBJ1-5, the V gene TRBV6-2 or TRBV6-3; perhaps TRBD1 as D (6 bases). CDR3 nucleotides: TGTGCCAGCAGTTACCCGGACAGTGGGGGCCCGAGACCCAATCAGCCCCAGCATTTT. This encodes CASSYPDSGGPRPNQPQHF.